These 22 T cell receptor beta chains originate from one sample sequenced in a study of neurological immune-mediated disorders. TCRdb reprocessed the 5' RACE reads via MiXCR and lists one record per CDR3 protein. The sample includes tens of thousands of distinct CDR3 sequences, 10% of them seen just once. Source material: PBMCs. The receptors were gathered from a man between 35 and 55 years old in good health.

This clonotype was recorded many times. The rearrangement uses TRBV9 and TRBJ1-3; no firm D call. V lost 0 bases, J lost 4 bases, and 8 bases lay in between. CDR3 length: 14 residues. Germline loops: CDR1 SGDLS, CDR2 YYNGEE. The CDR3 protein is CASSVGSGGNTIYF. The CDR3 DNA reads TGTGCCAGCAGCGTAGGATCAGGAGGAAACACCATATATTTT.

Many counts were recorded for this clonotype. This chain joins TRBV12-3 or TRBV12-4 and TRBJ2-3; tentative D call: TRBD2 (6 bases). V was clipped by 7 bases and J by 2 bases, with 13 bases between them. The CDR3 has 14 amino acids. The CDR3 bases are TGTGCCAGCAACCTTGGGACTTCCACAGATACGCAGTATTTT. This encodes CASNLGTSTDTQYF.

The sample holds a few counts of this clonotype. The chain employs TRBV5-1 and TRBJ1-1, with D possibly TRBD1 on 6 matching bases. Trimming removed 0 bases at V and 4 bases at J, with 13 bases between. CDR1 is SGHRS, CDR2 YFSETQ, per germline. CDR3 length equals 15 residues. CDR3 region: CASSLAGVQGTEAFF. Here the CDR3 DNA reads TGCGCCAGCAGCTTGGCAGGGGTGCAGGGCACTGAAGCTTTCTTT. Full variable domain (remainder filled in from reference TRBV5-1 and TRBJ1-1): KAGVTQTPRYLIKTRGQQVTLSCSPISGHRSVSWYQQTPGQGLQFLFEYFSETQRNKGNFPGRFSGRQFSNSRSEMNVSTLELGDSALYLCASSLAGVQGTEAFFGQGTRLTVV.

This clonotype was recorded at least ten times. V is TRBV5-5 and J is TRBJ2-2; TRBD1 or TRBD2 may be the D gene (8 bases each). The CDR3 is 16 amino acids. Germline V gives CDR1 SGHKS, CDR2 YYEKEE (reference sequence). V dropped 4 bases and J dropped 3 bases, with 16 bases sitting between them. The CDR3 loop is CASSVGQGLDTGELFF. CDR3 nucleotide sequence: TGTGCCAGCAGCGTCGGACAGGGACTAGACACCGGGGAGCTGTTTTTT.

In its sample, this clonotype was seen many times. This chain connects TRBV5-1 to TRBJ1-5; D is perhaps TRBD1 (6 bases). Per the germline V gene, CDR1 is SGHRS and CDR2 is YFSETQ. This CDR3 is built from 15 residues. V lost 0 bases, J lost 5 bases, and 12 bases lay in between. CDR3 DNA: TGCGCCAGCAGCTTGGGGACAGCCTCTTATCAGCCCCAGCATTTT. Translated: CASSLGTASYQPQHF. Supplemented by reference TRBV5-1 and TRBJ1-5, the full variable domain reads KAGVTQTPRYLIKTRGQQVTLSCSPISGHRSVSWYQQTPGQGLQFLFEYFSETQRNKGNFPGRFSGRQFSNSRSEMNVSTLELGDSALYLCASSLGTASYQPQHFGDGTRLSIL.

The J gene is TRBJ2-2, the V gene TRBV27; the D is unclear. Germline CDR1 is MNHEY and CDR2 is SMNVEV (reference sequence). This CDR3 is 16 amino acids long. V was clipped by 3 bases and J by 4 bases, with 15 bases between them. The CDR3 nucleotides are TGTGCCAGCAGTTTGGTCGCCCATTCGAGCACCGGGGAGCTGTTTTTT. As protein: CASSLVAHSSTGELFF.

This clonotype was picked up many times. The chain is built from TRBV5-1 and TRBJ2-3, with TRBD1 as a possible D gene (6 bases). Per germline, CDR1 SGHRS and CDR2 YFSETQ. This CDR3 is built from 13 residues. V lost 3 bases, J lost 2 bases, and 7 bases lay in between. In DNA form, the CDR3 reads TGCGCCAGCAGCTGGGACAACACAGATACGCAGTATTTT. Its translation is CASSWDNTDTQYF.

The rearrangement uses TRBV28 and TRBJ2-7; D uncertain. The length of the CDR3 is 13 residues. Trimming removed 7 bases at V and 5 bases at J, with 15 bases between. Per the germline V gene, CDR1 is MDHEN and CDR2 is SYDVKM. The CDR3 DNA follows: TGTGCCAGCACCTCAATACTGCGCCACGAGCAGTACTTC. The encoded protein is CASTSILRHEQYF.

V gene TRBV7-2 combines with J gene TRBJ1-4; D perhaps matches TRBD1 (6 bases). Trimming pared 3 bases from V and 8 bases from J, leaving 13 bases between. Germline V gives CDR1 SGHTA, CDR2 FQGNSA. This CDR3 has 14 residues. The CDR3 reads CASSLGLGGEKLFF. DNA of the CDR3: TGTGCCAGCAGCTTGGGGCTGGGGGGCGAAAAACTGTTTTTT.

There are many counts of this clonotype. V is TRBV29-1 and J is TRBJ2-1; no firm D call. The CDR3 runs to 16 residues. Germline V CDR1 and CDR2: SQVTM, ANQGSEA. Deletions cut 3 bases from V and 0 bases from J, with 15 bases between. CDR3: CSVDGEIVRSYNEQFF. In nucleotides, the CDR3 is TGCAGCGTTGATGGAGAGATCGTCCGCTCCTACAATGAGCAGTTCTTC.

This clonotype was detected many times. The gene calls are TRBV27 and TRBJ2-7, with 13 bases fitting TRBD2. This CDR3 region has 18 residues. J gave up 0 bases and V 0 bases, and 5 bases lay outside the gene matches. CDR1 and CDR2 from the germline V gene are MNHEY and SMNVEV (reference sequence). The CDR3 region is CASSLSGLAGALSYEQYF. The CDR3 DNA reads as TGTGCCAGCAGTTTATCTGGACTAGCGGGAGCCCTCTCCTACGAGCAGTACTTC.

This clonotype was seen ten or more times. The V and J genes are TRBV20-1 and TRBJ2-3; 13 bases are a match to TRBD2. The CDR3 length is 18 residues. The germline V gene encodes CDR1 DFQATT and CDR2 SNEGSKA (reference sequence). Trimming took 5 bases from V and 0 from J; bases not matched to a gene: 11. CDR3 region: CSAYVGTSGTMSTDTQYF. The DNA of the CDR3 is TGCAGTGCTTATGTAGGGACTAGCGGGACCATGAGCACAGATACGCAGTATTTT.

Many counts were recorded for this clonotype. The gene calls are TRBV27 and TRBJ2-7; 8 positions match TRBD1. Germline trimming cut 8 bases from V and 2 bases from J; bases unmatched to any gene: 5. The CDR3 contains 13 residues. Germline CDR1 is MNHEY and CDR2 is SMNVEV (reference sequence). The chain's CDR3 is CASGTGPTYEQYF. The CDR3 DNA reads TGTGCCAGCGGGACAGGTCCTACCTACGAGCAGTACTTC.

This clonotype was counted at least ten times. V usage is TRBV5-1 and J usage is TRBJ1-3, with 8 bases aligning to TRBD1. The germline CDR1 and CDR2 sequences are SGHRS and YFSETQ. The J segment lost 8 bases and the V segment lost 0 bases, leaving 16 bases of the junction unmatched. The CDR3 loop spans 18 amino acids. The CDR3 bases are TGCGCCAGCAGCTTGGAGTACCGACAGGGGATTAATGGCGACACCATATATTTT. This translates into CASSLEYRQGINGDTIYF.

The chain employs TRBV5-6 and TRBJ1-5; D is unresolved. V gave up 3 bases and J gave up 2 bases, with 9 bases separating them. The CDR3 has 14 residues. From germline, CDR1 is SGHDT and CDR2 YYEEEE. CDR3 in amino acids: CASSSQTGNQPQHF. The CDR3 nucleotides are TGTGCCAGCAGCTCTCAAACCGGCAATCAGCCCCAGCATTTT.

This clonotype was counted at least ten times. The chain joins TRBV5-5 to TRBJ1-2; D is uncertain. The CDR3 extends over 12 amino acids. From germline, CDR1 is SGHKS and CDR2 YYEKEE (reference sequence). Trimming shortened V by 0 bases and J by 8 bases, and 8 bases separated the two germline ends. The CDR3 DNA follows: TGTGCCAGCAGCTTGGAGGTATTGGGCTACACCTTC. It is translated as CASSLEVLGYTF.

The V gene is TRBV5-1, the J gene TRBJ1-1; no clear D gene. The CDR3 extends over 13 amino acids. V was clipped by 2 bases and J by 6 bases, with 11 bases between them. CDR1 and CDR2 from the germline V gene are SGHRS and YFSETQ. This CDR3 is CASSFEARAEAFF. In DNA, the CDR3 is TGCGCCAGCAGCTTTGAGGCACGCGCTGAAGCTTTCTTT. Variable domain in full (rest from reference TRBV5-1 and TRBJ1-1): KAGVTQTPRYLIKTRGQQVTLSCSPISGHRSVSWYQQTPGQGLQFLFEYFSETQRNKGNFPGRFSGRQFSNSRSEMNVSTLELGDSALYLCASSFEARAEAFFGQGTRLTVV.

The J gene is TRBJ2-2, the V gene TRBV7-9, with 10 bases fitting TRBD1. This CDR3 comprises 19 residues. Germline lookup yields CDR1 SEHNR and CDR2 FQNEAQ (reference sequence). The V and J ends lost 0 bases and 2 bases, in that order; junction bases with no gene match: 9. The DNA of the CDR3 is TGTGCCAGCAGCTTAGCGTATGGCGGGGACAGGGGCAACACCGGGGAGCTGTTTTTT. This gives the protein CASSLAYGGDRGNTGELFF.

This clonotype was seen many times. The CDR3 DNA follows: TGTGCCAGCAGTTTAGCCCTTCGGGGCGGGAATGAGCAGTTCTTC. Translation gives CASSLALRGGNEQFF. This sequence joins TRBV28 and TRBJ2-1, with D perhaps matching TRBD1 or TRBD2 (5 bases each). Trimming shortened V by 2 bases and J by 7 bases, and 15 bases separated the two germline ends. This CDR3 comprises 15 residues. Germline V CDR1 and CDR2: MDHEN, SYDVKM.

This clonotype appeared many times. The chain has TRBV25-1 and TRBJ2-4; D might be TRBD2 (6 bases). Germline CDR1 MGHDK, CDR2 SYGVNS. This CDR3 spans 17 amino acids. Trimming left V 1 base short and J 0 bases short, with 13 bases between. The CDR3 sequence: CASSESGGLLAKNIQYF. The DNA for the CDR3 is TGTGCCAGCAGTGAATCCGGGGGTTTGTTAGCCAAAAACATTCAGTACTTC.

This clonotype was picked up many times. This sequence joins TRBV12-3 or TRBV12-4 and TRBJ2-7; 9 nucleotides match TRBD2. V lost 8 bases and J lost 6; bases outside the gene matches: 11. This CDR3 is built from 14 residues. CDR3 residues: CASGDSGSEGEQYF. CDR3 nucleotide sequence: TGTGCCAGCGGAGATAGCGGGAGCGAGGGCGAGCAGTACTTC.

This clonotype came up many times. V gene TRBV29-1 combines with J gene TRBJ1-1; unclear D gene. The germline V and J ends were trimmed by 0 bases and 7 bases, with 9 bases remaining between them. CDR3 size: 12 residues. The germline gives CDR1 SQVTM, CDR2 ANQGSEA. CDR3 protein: CSVEDGVREAFF. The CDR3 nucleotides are TGCAGCGTTGAAGATGGGGTCCGTGAAGCTTTCTTT.